This T cell receptor beta chain derives from a study of CD4 T cells in relation to SARS-CoV-2 and coronaviruses. Overall study: After roughly eleven days of antigen culture, PBMC TCR beta CDR3s were sequenced.

CDR1 is MNHNS, CDR2 SASEGT, per germline. With V trimmed by 4 bases and J by 8 bases, 5 bases remained unmatched. The CDR3 sequence is 15 residues long. The data were produced by immunoSEQ multiplex PCR, yet TCRdb's version contains in-frame clones alone and is incomplete. The sample lists about 22,000 clones, about two thirds seen once, with about 15% in the top ten. Turning to this clone: Antigen unknown.

Before the COVID-19 pandemic, during about 2011-2019, CD4+ T cells were taken from unexposed donors. CD4+ T cells were isolated from the cells after about nine days of culture. The receptor comes from a human donor in good health. Sequencing input: CD4+ T cells from PBMCs, cultured in vitro. The rearrangement joins TRBV6-1 to TRBJ1-6, with 10 positions matching TRBD1. This CDR3 is CASSVAGTGDSPLHF. The CDR3 nucleotides are TGTGCCAGCAGTGTAGCCGGGACAGGGGATTCACCCCTCCACTTT.